This T cell receptor (beta chain) emerged from a study of OX40 agonist ivuxolimab in advanced cancers. The CDR3 length is 15 residues. Trimming shortened V by 4 bases and J by 0 bases, and 14 bases separated the two germline ends. Any history of autoimmune disease or systemic immunosuppression disqualified patients. Some clones are missing from TCRdb's copy, which holds only in-frame ones; the method was immunoSEQ multiplex PCR. The data hold approximately 99,000 clones, with roughly nine tenths observed a single time. Sequencing was performed on CD4+ or CD8+ T cells sorted from blood, taken in a trial of the OX40 agonist ivuxolimab. The sequence came from an adult with an advanced solid tumor such as melanoma, head and neck, liver or kidney cancer. The rearrangement uses TRBV5-3 and TRBJ2-7; tentatively, D is TRBD1 (5 bases). TRBV5-3 is marked as an open reading frame, function uncertain. For the CDR3, the DNA is TGTGCCAGAAGCCAGCAGGGCAGGAGCTCCTACGAGCAGTACTTC. Encoded protein: CARSQQGRSSYEQYF.